These T cell receptor beta chains were read from a single sample in a study of blood T cells in healthy people across ages. TCRdb itself ran the 5' RACE reads through MiXCR, one entry per CDR3 protein. The sample gives hundreds of thousands of distinct CDR3 sequences, more than 40% of which show up once; about a third is in the top ten. The source material was blood. The receptors were gathered from a woman in her sixties or seventies in good health. CDR3s include the opening cysteine and the closing phenylalanine or tryptophan. Each record gives: V gene, J gene, clone size, D gene, CDR3 protein, CDR3 DNA. The D gene is left open where the match is weak. A clone size is listed for some rows: how often the clone was seen (once, few, many), or a class if it is expanded.

v_gene: TRBV9
j_gene: TRBJ2-7
abundance: -
d_gene: TRBD1
CDR3aa: CASSPRAGDRHEQYF
CDR3nt: TGTGCCAGCAGCCCCCGGGCCGGGGACAGACATGAGCAGTACTTC

v_gene: TRBV4-3
j_gene: TRBJ2-7
abundance: -
d_gene: -
CDR3aa: CASSQAFSGYEQYF
CDR3nt: TGCGCCAGCAGCCAAGCGTTTAGCGGCTACGAGCAGTACTTC

v_gene: TRBV20-1
j_gene: TRBJ2-5
abundance: -
d_gene: -
CDR3aa: CSATRDGMETQYF
CDR3nt: TGCAGTGCCACTCGGGACGGGATGGAGACCCAGTACTTC

v_gene: TRBV20-1
j_gene: TRBJ2-7
abundance: once
d_gene: TRBD2
CDR3aa: CSARTYSSGSYSSEQYF
CDR3nt: TGCAGTGCTCGAACTTACTCTAGCGGGAGTTATAGTAGCGAGCAGTACTTC

v_gene: TRBV21-1
j_gene: TRBJ2-5
abundance: few
d_gene: -
CDR3aa: CASSTLAGDETQYF
CDR3nt: TGTGCCAGCAGCACGCTAGCGGGAGACGAGACCCAGTACTTC

v_gene: TRBV20-1
j_gene: TRBJ1-4
abundance: few
d_gene: TRBD1
CDR3aa: CSARGQPNEKLFF
CDR3nt: TGCAGTGCTAGGGGACAGCCTAATGAAAAACTGTTTTTT

v_gene: TRBV9
j_gene: TRBJ2-5
abundance: -
d_gene: TRBD2
CDR3aa: CASSPGSGSVNNEQYF
CDR3nt: TGTGCCAGCAGCCCCGGTAGCGGGAGTGTGAACAATGAGCAGTACTTC

v_gene: TRBV29-1
j_gene: TRBJ2-5
abundance: -
d_gene: -
CDR3aa: CSVEEGGAIQETQYF
CDR3nt: TGCAGCGTTGAAGAGGGCGGAGCAATCCAAGAGACCCAGTACTTC

v_gene: TRBV30
j_gene: TRBJ2-3
abundance: -
d_gene: TRBD2
CDR3aa: CAWSIAGGVTDTQYF
CDR3nt: TGTGCCTGGAGTATAGCGGGAGGGGTCACAGATACGCAGTATTTT

v_gene: TRBV2
j_gene: TRBJ2-7
abundance: -
d_gene: -
CDR3aa: CASSYYNEQYF
CDR3nt: TGTGCCAGCAGTTACTACAACGAGCAGTACTTC

v_gene: TRBV4-2
j_gene: TRBJ1-6
abundance: -
d_gene: TRBD1
CDR3aa: CASSQGQGVNSPLHF
CDR3nt: TGTGCCAGCAGCCAAGGACAGGGGGTTAATTCACCCCTCCACTTT

v_gene: TRBV11-2
j_gene: TRBJ2-7
abundance: -
d_gene: -
CDR3aa: CASSLDSHEQYF
CDR3nt: TGTGCCAGCAGCTTAGATAGCCACGAGCAGTACTTC

v_gene: TRBV21-1
j_gene: TRBJ1-5
abundance: once
d_gene: -
CDR3aa: CASSKELRGRLQPQHF
CDR3nt: -

v_gene: TRBV16
j_gene: TRBJ2-7
abundance: -
d_gene: -
CDR3aa: CASSQGDQGGPDEQYF
CDR3nt: TGTGCCAGCAGCCAAGGGGATCAGGGGGGCCCGGACGAGCAGTACTTC

v_gene: TRBV27
j_gene: TRBJ2-1
abundance: few
d_gene: -
CDR3aa: CASRSTLVSNEQFF
CDR3nt: TGTGCCAGCAGATCAACCCTAGTTTCCAATGAGCAGTTCTTC

v_gene: TRBV7-2
j_gene: TRBJ2-1
abundance: few
d_gene: TRBD2
CDR3aa: CASRPTLTSGSYNEQFF
CDR3nt: TGTGCCAGCAGACCCACTTTGACTAGCGGTTCCTACAATGAGCAGTTCTTC

v_gene: TRBV6-2/TRBV6-3
j_gene: TRBJ2-4
abundance: -
d_gene: TRBD1
CDR3aa: CASSKPGQGGSSKNIQYF
CDR3nt: TGTGCCAGCAGCAAACCGGGACAGGGAGGGAGTTCCAAAAACATTCAGTACTTC

v_gene: TRBV12-3/TRBV12-4
j_gene: TRBJ2-5
abundance: -
d_gene: TRBD1
CDR3aa: CASSVNRGETQYF
CDR3nt: TGTGCCAGCAGTGTAAACAGGGGTGAGACCCAGTACTTC

v_gene: TRBV7-2
j_gene: TRBJ2-3
abundance: -
d_gene: -
CDR3aa: CASSIMPKDTQYF
CDR3nt: TGTGCCAGCAGCATCATGCCCAAAGATACGCAGTATTTT

v_gene: TRBV6-2/TRBV6-3
j_gene: TRBJ2-7
abundance: -
d_gene: -
CDR3aa: CASRLSGTLSYEQYF
CDR3nt: TGTGCCAGCAGACTGAGCGGGACACTCTCCTACGAGCAGTACTTC

v_gene: TRBV25-1
j_gene: TRBJ2-5
abundance: few
d_gene: -
CDR3aa: CASSEGGAQETQYF
CDR3nt: TGTGCCAGCAGTGAAGGAGGGGCCCAAGAGACCCAGTACTTC

v_gene: TRBV12-3/TRBV12-4
j_gene: TRBJ2-3
abundance: -
d_gene: -
CDR3aa: CASSLLAGEDTQYF
CDR3nt: TGTGCCAGCAGTTTATTGGCAGGGGAAGATACGCAGTATTTT

v_gene: TRBV20-1
j_gene: TRBJ2-1
abundance: -
d_gene: TRBD2
CDR3aa: CSASQFTSGSDTYNEQFF
CDR3nt: TGCAGTGCTAGTCAGTTTACTAGCGGGAGTGATACTTACAATGAGCAGTTCTTC

v_gene: TRBV28
j_gene: TRBJ2-1
abundance: -
d_gene: -
CDR3aa: CASSSPAALYNEQFF
CDR3nt: TGTGCCAGCAGTTCCCCAGCGGCGCTCTACAATGAGCAGTTCTTC

v_gene: TRBV28
j_gene: TRBJ2-7
abundance: -
d_gene: TRBD2
CDR3aa: CASSLSRTSGRAVYEQYF
CDR3nt: TGTGCCAGCAGTTTATCCAGGACTAGCGGGAGGGCCGTCTACGAGCAGTACTTC

v_gene: TRBV29-1
j_gene: TRBJ1-1
abundance: -
d_gene: -
CDR3aa: CSVDEGRSTEAFF
CDR3nt: TGCAGCGTTGACGAGGGACGGAGCACTGAAGCTTTCTTT

v_gene: TRBV5-1
j_gene: TRBJ2-7
abundance: few
d_gene: -
CDR3aa: CASSLAQGTGPYDEQYF
CDR3nt: TGCGCCAGCAGCTTGGCCCAGGGGACGGGCCCCTACGACGAGCAGTACTTC

v_gene: TRBV7-2
j_gene: TRBJ2-7
abundance: -
d_gene: -
CDR3aa: CASSLGTSPSYEQYF
CDR3nt: TGTGCCAGCAGCCTAGGGACTTCCCCCTCCTACGAGCAGTACTTC

v_gene: TRBV6-1
j_gene: TRBJ2-6
abundance: once
d_gene: -
CDR3aa: CASILVAGANVLTF
CDR3nt: -

v_gene: TRBV5-1
j_gene: TRBJ1-6
abundance: -
d_gene: TRBD1
CDR3aa: CASSTGQLAPLHF
CDR3nt: TGCGCCAGCAGCACGGGACAGTTGGCACCCCTCCACTTT

v_gene: TRBV5-5
j_gene: TRBJ1-1
abundance: -
d_gene: -
CDR3aa: CASSLNSGNTEAFF
CDR3nt: TGTGCCAGCAGCTTGAATTCAGGGAACACTGAAGCTTTCTTT

v_gene: TRBV28
j_gene: TRBJ2-1
abundance: -
d_gene: -
CDR3aa: CATDRDRAQFF
CDR3nt: TGTGCCACCGACCGGGACCGCGCGCAGTTCTTC

v_gene: TRBV20-1
j_gene: TRBJ1-2
abundance: -
d_gene: TRBD1
CDR3aa: CSARDPGGEDGYTF
CDR3nt: TGCAGTGCTAGAGATCCAGGGGGGGAGGATGGCTACACCTTC

v_gene: TRBV10-3
j_gene: TRBJ2-5
abundance: -
d_gene: -
CDR3aa: CAISESGAPETQYF
CDR3nt: TGTGCCATCAGTGAGTCAGGGGCCCCAGAGACCCAGTACTTC

v_gene: TRBV12-3/TRBV12-4
j_gene: TRBJ1-4
abundance: few
d_gene: -
CDR3aa: CASSLAPRMTGFNEKLFF
CDR3nt: TGTGCCAGCAGTTTAGCCCCCAGAATGACAGGATTTAATGAAAAACTGTTTTTT

v_gene: TRBV12-3/TRBV12-4
j_gene: TRBJ1-5
abundance: -
d_gene: -
CDR3aa: CASSLAVKSPQHF
CDR3nt: TGTGCCAGCAGTTTAGCTGTCAAGTCGCCCCAGCATTTT

v_gene: TRBV12-3/TRBV12-4
j_gene: TRBJ2-3
abundance: -
d_gene: -
CDR3aa: CASRPERFTDTQYF
CDR3nt: TGTGCCAGCAGGCCGGAGCGGTTCACAGATACGCAGTATTTT

v_gene: TRBV20-1
j_gene: TRBJ2-5
abundance: -
d_gene: -
CDR3aa: CSATPYQETQYF
CDR3nt: TGCAGTGCAACCCCATACCAAGAGACCCAGTACTTC

v_gene: TRBV7-2
j_gene: TRBJ2-1
abundance: few
d_gene: TRBD2
CDR3aa: CASRPGTRGSYNEQFF
CDR3nt: TGTGCCAGCAGACCTGGGACTAGAGGCTCCTACAATGAGCAGTTCTTC

v_gene: TRBV29-1
j_gene: TRBJ2-1
abundance: few
d_gene: -
CDR3aa: CSASTSGPTDEQFF
CDR3nt: TGCAGCGCCAGTACCTCAGGGCCCACTGATGAGCAGTTCTTC

v_gene: TRBV7-2
j_gene: TRBJ2-1
abundance: -
d_gene: -
CDR3aa: CASSLGQMDEQFF
CDR3nt: TGTGCCAGCAGCCTCGGTCAGATGGATGAGCAGTTCTTC